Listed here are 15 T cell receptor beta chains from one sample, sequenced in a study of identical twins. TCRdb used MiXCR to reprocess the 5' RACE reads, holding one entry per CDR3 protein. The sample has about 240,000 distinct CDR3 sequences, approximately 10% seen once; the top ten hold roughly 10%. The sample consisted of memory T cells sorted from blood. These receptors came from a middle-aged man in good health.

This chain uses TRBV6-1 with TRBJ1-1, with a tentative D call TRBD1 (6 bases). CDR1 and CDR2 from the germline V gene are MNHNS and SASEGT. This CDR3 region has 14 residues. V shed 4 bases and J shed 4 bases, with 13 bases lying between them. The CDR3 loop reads CASSGRGAGTEAFF. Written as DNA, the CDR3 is TGTGCCAGCAGTGGGCGGGGGGCCGGCACTGAAGCTTTCTTT.

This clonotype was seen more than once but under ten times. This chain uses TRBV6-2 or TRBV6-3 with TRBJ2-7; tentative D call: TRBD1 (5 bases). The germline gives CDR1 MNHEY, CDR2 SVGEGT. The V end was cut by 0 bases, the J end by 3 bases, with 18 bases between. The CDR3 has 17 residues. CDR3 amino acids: CASSYSPSHGHHYEQYF. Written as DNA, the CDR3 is TGTGCCAGCAGTTACTCGCCGAGTCATGGACACCACTACGAGCAGTACTTC.

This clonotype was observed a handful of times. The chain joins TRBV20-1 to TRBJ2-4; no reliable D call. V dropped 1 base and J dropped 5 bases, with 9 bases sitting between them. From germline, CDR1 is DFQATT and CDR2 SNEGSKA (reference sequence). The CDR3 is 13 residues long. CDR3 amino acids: CSARVGNQNIQYF. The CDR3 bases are TGCAGTGCTAGAGTTGGGAATCAAAACATTCAGTACTTC.

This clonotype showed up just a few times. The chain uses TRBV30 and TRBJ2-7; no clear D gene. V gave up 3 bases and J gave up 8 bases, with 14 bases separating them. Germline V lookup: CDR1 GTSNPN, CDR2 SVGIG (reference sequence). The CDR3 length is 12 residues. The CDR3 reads CAWSVGLGQQYF. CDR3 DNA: TGTGCCTGGAGCGTCGGATTAGGCCAGCAGTACTTC.

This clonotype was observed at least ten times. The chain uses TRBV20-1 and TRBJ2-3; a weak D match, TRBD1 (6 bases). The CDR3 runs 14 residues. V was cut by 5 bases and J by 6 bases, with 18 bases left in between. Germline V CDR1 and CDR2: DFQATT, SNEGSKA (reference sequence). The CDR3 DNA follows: TGCAGTGCTCTCCGGGACACCGCCCTGGATACGCAGTATTTT. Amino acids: CSALRDTALDTQYF.

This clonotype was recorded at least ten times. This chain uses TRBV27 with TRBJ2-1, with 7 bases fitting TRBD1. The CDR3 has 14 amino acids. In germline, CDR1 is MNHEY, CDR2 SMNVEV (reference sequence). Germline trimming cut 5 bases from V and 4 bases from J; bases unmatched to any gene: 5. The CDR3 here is CASSPPGQYNEQFF. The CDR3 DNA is TGTGCCAGCAGTCCACCGGGACAGTACAATGAGCAGTTCTTC.

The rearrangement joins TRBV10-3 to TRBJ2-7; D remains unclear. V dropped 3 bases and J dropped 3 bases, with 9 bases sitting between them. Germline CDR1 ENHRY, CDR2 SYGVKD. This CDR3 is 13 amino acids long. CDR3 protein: CAISDSQFYEQYF. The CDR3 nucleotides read TGTGCCATCAGTGACAGTCAGTTCTACGAGCAGTACTTC.

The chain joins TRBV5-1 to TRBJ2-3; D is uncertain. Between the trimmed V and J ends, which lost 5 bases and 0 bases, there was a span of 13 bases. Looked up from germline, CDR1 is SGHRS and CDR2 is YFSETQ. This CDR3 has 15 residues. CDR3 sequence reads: CASSRTRPSTDTQYF. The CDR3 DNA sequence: TGCGCCAGCAGTCGGACCCGGCCTAGCACAGATACGCAGTATTTT.

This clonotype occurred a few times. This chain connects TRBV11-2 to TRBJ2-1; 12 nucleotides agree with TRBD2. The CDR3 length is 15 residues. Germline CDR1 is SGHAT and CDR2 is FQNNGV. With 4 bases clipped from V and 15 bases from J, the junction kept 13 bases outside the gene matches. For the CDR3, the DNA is TGTGCCAGCAGCTATGGGGTTCCTAGCGGGGGGGATGGGTTCTTC. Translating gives CASSYGVPSGGDGFF. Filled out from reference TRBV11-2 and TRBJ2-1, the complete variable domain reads EAGVAQSPRYKIIEKRQSVAFWCNPISGHATLYWYQQILGQGPKLLIQFQNNGVVDDSQLPKDRFSAERLKGVDSTLKIQPAKLEDSAVYLCASSYGVPSGGDGFFGPGTRLTVL.

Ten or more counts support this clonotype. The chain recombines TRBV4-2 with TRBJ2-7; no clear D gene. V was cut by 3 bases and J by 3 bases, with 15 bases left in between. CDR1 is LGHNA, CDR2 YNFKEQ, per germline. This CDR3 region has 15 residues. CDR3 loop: CASSQETTRVYEQYF. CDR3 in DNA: TGTGCCAGCAGCCAGGAGACCACCCGGGTCTACGAGCAGTACTTC.

CDR3 bases: TGCGCCAGCAGCTTGGATCACAGAAACACTGAAGCTTTCTTT. This translates into CASSLDHRNTEAFF. The chain is built from TRBV5-1 and TRBJ1-1, with D uncertain. CDR3 length: 14 residues. V lost 0 bases, J lost 2 bases, and 8 bases lay in between. Germline CDR1 is SGHRS and CDR2 is YFSETQ.

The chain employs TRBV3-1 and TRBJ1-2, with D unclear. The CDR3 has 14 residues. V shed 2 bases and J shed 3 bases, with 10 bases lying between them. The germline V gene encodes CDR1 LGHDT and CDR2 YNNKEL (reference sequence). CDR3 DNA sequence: TGTGCCAGCAGCCAATTCCTGGGAGACTATGGCTACACCTTC. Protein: CASSQFLGDYGYTF.

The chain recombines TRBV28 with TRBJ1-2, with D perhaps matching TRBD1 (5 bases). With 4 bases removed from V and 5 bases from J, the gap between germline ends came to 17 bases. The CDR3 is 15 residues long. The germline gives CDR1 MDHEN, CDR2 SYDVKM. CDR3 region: CASSSLKGPPYGYTF. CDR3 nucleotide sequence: TGTGCCAGCAGTTCACTTAAGGGACCGCCTTATGGCTACACCTTC.

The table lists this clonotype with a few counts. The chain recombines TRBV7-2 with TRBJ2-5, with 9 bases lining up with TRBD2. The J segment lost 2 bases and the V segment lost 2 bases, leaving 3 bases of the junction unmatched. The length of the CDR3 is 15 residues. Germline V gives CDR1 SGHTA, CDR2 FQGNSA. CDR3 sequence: CASSLLAGTQETQYF. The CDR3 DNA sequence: TGTGCCAGCAGCTTACTAGCGGGGACACAAGAGACCCAGTACTTC. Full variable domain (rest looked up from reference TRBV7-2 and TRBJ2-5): GAGVSQSPSNKVTEKGKDVELRCDPISGHTALYWYRQSLGQGLEFLIYFQGNSAPDKSGLPSDRFSAERTGGSVSTLTIQRTQQEDSAVYLCASSLLAGTQETQYFGPGTRLLVL.

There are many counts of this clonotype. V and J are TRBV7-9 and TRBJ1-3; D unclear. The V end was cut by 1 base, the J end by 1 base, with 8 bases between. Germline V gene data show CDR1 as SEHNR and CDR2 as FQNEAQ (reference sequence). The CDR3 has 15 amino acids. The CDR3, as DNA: TGTGCCAGCAGCTTAGACTCGGGATCTGGAAACACCATATATTTT. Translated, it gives CASSLDSGSGNTIYF.